The 20 T cell receptor beta chains presented below share a single source sample, sequenced in a study of Graves' ophthalmopathy and Graves' hyperthyroidism. The authors amplified TCR beta CDR3 regions from RNA transcripts. HTBI primers were used in a first-round RT-PCR, which preceded a second-round multiplex PCR. TCRdb used MiXCR to reprocess the multiplex PCR reads, holding one entry per CDR3 protein. Of about 550,000 distinct CDR3 sequences detected, 35% to 40% appear once; the ten largest clones hold about 4.2%. Sequenced input: peripheral blood or thyroid tissue (not recorded which). The receptors stem from an adult man with Graves' hyperthyroidism.

This clonotype came up once. J is TRBJ1-1 and V is TRBV5-1, with 7 bases that match TRBD1. This CDR3 spans 16 amino acids. Germline loops: CDR1 SGHRS, CDR2 YFSETQ. J was trimmed by 0 bases and V by 3 bases; bases with no gene match: 8. In nucleotides, the CDR3 is TGCGCCAGCAGCTCGACAGGGCTGGGCGTGAACACTGAAGCTTTCTTT. Protein: CASSSTGLGVNTEAFF.

The J gene is TRBJ2-7, the V gene TRBV10-3; 10 positions agree with TRBD1. CDR1 and CDR2 (germline): ENHRY, SYGVKD. The CDR3 contains 15 residues. V shed 6 bases and J 5 bases; nucleotides not matched to a gene: 10. The CDR3 loop reads CAISRDRGRVHEQYF. For the CDR3, the DNA is TGTGCCATCAGCAGAGACAGGGGGCGCGTCCACGAGCAGTACTTC.

The sample holds many counts of this clonotype. This chain joins TRBV19 and TRBJ1-2; TRBD1 matches 10 bases. The V segment lost 10 bases and the J segment 2 bases; nucleotides outside the gene matches: 10. Germline-derived CDR1 and CDR2 are LNHDA and SQIVND (reference sequence). This CDR3 is built from 15 residues. The CDR3 bases are TGTGCCACCACCTCCCCGACAGGGGGCAACTATGGCTACACCTTC. It codes for CATTSPTGGNYGYTF.

In its sample, this clonotype was seen many times. The V gene is TRBV7-9, the J gene TRBJ2-7, with D unclear. Trimming left V 5 bases short and J 0 bases short, with 17 bases between. CDR3 length: 16 residues. Germline CDR1 reads SEHNR; CDR2 reads FQNEAQ (reference sequence). Here the CDR3 DNA reads TGTGCCAGCAGCCCAGCCACGGCAACCAGCTCCTACGAGCAGTACTTC. It yields the protein CASSPATATSSYEQYF.

In regard to this clonotype: Likely a read error: the CDR3 ends without its conserved phenylalanine or tryptophan. It is unclear where the CDR3 begins or ends on the DNA, so no DNA is shown, and the CDR3 is as TCRdb lists it. J is TRBJ1-4 and V is TRBV7-9; TRBD1 reflects the table's D call only, with no check against the DNA. CDR1 and CDR2 (germline): SEHNR, FQNEAQ (reference sequence). The CDR3 has 8 residues if both end residues are counted. CDR3 sequence reads: CASSPPYG.

This clonotype was observed many times. This chain connects TRBV19 to TRBJ1-2, with 8 bases fitting TRBD1. The CDR3 is 15 residues long. Germline V gene lookup returns CDR1 LNHDA and CDR2 SQIVND (reference sequence). J lost 2 bases, V lost 3 bases, and 5 bases had no gene match. CDR3 amino acids: CASSIQGARNYGYTF. Here the CDR3 DNA reads TGTGCCAGTAGTATCCAGGGGGCGCGGAACTATGGCTACACCTTC.

The gene calls are TRBV15 and TRBJ1-2; no clear D. The ends were cut back, 6 bases at V and 4 bases at J, with 12 bases in the middle. Germline V gene sequence: CDR1 LNHNV, CDR2 YYDKDF (reference sequence). The CDR3 consists of 13 residues. The CDR3 bases are TGTGCCACCAGTTCCTCGGGAGGCTATGGCTACACCTTC. Its translation is CATSSSGGYGYTF.

This rearrangement joins TRBV29-1 to TRBJ2-7; 8 bases map to TRBD1. Trimming at V came to 6 bases and at J to 5 bases, leaving 6 bases not matched to a gene. Germline CDR1 reads SQVTM; CDR2 reads ANQGSEA. The CDR3 covers 12 residues. This chain's CDR3 is CSVGQGLNEQYF. CDR3 bases: TGCAGCGTCGGACAGGGTCTCAACGAGCAGTACTTC.

This clonotype has more than one count but fewer than ten. The V and J genes are TRBV4-1 and TRBJ2-6; 8 nucleotides match TRBD1. Germline assignment: CDR1 MGHRA and CDR2 YSYEKL. The CDR3 is 18 amino acids. Trimming removed 1 base from V and 2 bases from J; junction bases left unmatched: 7. The CDR3 loop is CASSQARTGLTGANVLTF. Here the CDR3 DNA reads TGCGCCAGCAGCCAAGCCCGGACAGGGTTGACTGGGGCCAACGTCCTGACTTTC.

This clonotype has a count of ten or more. The J gene is TRBJ1-1, the V gene TRBV2, with a tentative D call TRBD1 (6 bases). From germline, CDR1 is SNHLY and CDR2 FYNNEI. The CDR3 contains 14 residues. Deletions cut 4 bases from V and 2 bases from J, with 11 bases between. CDR3 nucleotides: TGTGCCAGCAGTGGAGACAGGTTTAACACTGAAGCTTTCTTT. Residues: CASSGDRFNTEAFF.

This clonotype has only one observation. The CDR3 does not end in the conserved phenylalanine or tryptophan, so this is likely a read error. The chain recombines TRBV12-3 or TRBV12-4 with TRBJ1-2, with D unresolved. The CDR3 length is 15 residues. The germline V and J ends were trimmed by 5 bases and 1 base, with 14 bases remaining between them. The CDR3 protein is CASSADGLSNYGYTL. The CDR3, as DNA: TGTGCCAGCAGTGCGGACGGACTAAGTAACTATGGCTACACCCTC.

Turning to this clonotype: Since a much larger clone is just one base distant, this may be a read error. The J gene is TRBJ2-2, the V gene TRBV6-5; 14 positions agree with TRBD2. The germline CDR1 and CDR2 sequences are MNHEY and SVGAGI. The CDR3 extends over 17 amino acids. The CDR3 DNA reads TGTGCCAGCAGCCGCGGACTAGCGGGGGGAAACAACGGGGAGCTGTTTTTT. As protein: CASSRGLAGGNNGELFF.

The V gene is TRBV2, the J gene TRBJ1-1; no reliable D call. The V gene lost 4 bases and the J gene lost 4 bases, with 10 bases spanning the gap. This CDR3 comprises 13 residues. Germline V gene sequence: CDR1 SNHLY, CDR2 FYNNEI. The CDR3 coding sequence is TGTGCCAGCAGTGGTAAGGGCGTCACTGAAGCTTTCTTT. It codes for CASSGKGVTEAFF. Supplemented by reference TRBV2 and TRBJ1-1, the full variable domain reads EPEVTQTPSHQVTQMGQEVILRCVPISNHLYFYWYRQILGQKVEFLVSFYNNEISEKSEIFDDQFSVERPDGSNFTLKIRSTKLEDSAMYFCASSGKGVTEAFFGQGTRLTVV.

This clonotype was seen more than once but under ten times. Being one base from a much bigger clone, this may be a read error. V is TRBV6-6 and J is TRBJ1-1; D uncertain. V was cut by 4 bases and J by 1 base, with 10 bases left in between. This CDR3 is 14 amino acids long. Germline V lookup: CDR1 MNHNY, CDR2 SVGAGI (reference sequence). In nucleotides, the CDR3 is TGTGCCAGCAGTTCCCAGGTGGCGAACACTGAAGCTTTCTTT. Translated, it gives CASSSQVANTEAFF.

This clonotype was recorded only once. This may come from a read error, since a much larger clone is one base off. J is TRBJ1-4 and V is TRBV2; a weak D match, TRBD1 (5 bases). The CDR3 spans 14 residues. Trimming left V 5 bases short and J 0 bases short, with 7 bases between. In germline, CDR1 is SNHLY, CDR2 FYNNEI. The CDR3 region has the DNA TGTGCCAGCAGTCCACAGGCAACTAATGAAAAACTGTTTTTT. It is translated as CASSPQATNEKLFF.

In its sample, this clonotype was seen many times. CDR3: CSVEGFGGGEQYF. In DNA form, the CDR3 reads TGCAGCGTTGAAGGATTCGGCGGGGGGGAGCAGTACTTC. The chain carries TRBV29-1 and TRBJ2-7; 8 nucleotides line up with TRBD2. The V segment lost 1 base and the J segment 7 bases; nucleotides outside the gene matches: 6. Germline CDR1 SQVTM, CDR2 ANQGSEA. The CDR3 consists of 13 residues.

This chain joins TRBV7-8 and TRBJ2-7; perhaps TRBD1 as D (6 bases). The length of the CDR3 is 14 residues. Germline V gene sequence: CDR1 SGHVS, CDR2 FQNEAQ. V lost 1 base and J lost 3, with 10 bases in between. Here the CDR3 DNA reads TGTGCCAGCAGCTTAGGGACAGTGAACTACGAGCAGTACTTC. This encodes CASSLGTVNYEQYF. The full variable domain, rest sourced from reference TRBV7-8 and TRBJ2-7, is GAGVSQSPRYKVAKRGQDVALRCDPISGHVSLFWYQQALGQGPEFLTYFQNEAQLDKSGLPSDRFFAERPEGSVSTLKIQRTQQEDSAVYLCASSLGTVNYEQYFGPGTRLTVT.

This rearrangement joins TRBV9 to TRBJ2-7, with unresolved D. Matching the DNA end better, TRBJ2-1 makes the J call doubtful. The CDR3 runs 15 residues. Germline lookup yields CDR1 SGDLS and CDR2 YYNGEE. This CDR3 reads CASSVSSPPYNEQFF. The CDR3 DNA reads as TGTGCCAGCAGCGTTTCGTCGCCGCCCTACAATGAGCAGTTCTTC.

This chain connects TRBV10-3 to TRBJ1-2; 8 bases are shared with TRBD1. V shed 6 bases, J shed 4 bases, and the junction held 1 base outside the gene matches. CDR3 length: 12 residues. In germline, CDR1 is ENHRY, CDR2 SYGVKD. This CDR3 is CAISGQGYGYTF. The CDR3, as DNA: TGTGCCATCAGCGGACAGGGCTATGGCTACACCTTC.

This clonotype was found many times. The gene calls are TRBV12-3 or TRBV12-4 and TRBJ1-1, with TRBD1 matching 7 bases. CDR3 length: 13 amino acids. Trimming took 6 bases from V and 4 from J; bases not matched to a gene: 5. The CDR3 nucleotides read TGTGCCAGCAGCTTAACAGGGGCCACTGAAGCTTTCTTT. Translating it yields CASSLTGATEAFF.